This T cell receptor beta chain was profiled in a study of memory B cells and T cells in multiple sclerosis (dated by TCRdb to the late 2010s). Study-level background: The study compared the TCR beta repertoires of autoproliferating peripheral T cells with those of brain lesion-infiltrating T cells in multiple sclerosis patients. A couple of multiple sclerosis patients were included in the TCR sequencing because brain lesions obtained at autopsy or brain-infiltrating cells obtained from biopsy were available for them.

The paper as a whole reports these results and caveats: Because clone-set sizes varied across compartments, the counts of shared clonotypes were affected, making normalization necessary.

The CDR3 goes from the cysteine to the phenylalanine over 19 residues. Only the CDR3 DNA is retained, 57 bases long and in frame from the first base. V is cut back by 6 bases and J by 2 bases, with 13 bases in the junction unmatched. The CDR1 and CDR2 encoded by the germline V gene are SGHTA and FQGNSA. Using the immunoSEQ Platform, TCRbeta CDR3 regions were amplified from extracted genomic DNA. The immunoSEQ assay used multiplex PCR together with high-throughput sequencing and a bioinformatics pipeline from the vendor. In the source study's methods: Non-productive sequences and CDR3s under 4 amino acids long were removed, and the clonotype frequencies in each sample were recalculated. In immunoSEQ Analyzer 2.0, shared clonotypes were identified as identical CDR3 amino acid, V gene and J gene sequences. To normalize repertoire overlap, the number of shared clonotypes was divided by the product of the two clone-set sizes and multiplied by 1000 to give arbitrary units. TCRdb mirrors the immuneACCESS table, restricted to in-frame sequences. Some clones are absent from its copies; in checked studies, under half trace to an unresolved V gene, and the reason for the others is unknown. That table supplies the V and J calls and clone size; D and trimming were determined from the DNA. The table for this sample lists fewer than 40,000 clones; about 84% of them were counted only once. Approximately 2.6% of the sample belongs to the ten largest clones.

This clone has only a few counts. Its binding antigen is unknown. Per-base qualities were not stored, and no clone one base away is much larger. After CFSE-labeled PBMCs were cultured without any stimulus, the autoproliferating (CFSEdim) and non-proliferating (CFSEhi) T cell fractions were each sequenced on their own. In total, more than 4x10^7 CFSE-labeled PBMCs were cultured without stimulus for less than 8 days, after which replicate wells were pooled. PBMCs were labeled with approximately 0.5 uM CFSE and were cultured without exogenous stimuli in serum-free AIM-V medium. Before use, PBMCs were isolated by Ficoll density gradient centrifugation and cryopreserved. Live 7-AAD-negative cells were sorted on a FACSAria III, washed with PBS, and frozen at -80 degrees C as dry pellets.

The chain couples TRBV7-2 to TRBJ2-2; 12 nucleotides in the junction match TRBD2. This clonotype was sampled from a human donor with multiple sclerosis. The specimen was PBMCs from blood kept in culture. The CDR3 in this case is CASSKTWLAGGINTGELFF. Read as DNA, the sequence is TGTGCCAGCAGTAAAACGTGGCTAGCGGGAGGGATTAACACCGGGGAGCTGTTTTTT.